This T cell receptor beta chain was identified during a study of T cells after posttransplantation cyclophosphamide. Busulfan-fludarabine conditioning, marrow transplant, and cyclophosphamide on days +3 and +4 were administered. TCRdb's copy holds only in-frame clones and misses some; the assay was immunoSEQ multiplex PCR. The data show under 50,000 clones, 90% seen once. The TCR originated in a male patient aged 60-69 years who received an allogeneic stem cell transplant from a related donor and was CMV-positive. The graft donor may have contributed some T cells. The sample in question was PBMCs, obtained around 67 days after allogeneic stem cell transplant with posttransplant cyclophosphamide.

CDR3 amino acids: CASSRTDEKLFF. CDR3 bases: TGTGCCAGCAGCAGGACAGATGAAAAACTGTTTTTT. The rearrangement joins TRBV7-9 to TRBJ1-4, with a weak D call TRBD1 (6 bases). Trimming cost V 5 bases and J 6 bases, with 7 bases left between them. CDR3 length: 12 residues. Germline CDR1 SEHNR, CDR2 FQNEAQ (reference sequence).